These 6 T cell receptor beta chains were sequenced from one sample in a study of chemoradiotherapy in HPV16-positive cancers. Repertoires were generated with immunoSEQ multiplex PCR, while TCRdb's copy carries only in-frame clones and drops some. The sample consists of about 3,500 clones, roughly 70% of them appearing once. Sample collection occurred from a patient who underwent chemoradiotherapy. The receptors stem from a human donor with HPV-associated anogenital cancer.

The chain employs TRBV28 and TRBJ2-5, with 7 bases fitting TRBD2. The V gene end was trimmed by 6 bases and the J gene end by 1 base; junction bases not matched to a gene: 2. This CDR3 comprises 13 residues. CDR1 and CDR2 (germline): MDHEN, SYDVKM. CDR3 nucleotides: TGTGCCAGCAGGTGGGGGGGCCAAGAGACCCAGTACTTC. This codes for CASRWGGQETQYF. Combining the CDR3 with reference TRBV28 and TRBJ2-5 gives the whole variable domain DVKVTQSSRYLVKRTGEKVFLECVQDMDHENMFWYRQDPGLGLRLIYFSYDVKMKEKGDIPEGYSVSREKKERFSLILESASTNQTSMYLCASRWGGQETQYFGPGTRLLVL.

This clone was counted only a few times. The genes are TRBV9 and TRBJ1-5, with a possible D match to TRBD1 (5 bases). This CDR3 is 14 amino acids long. V shed 0 bases and J shed 7 bases, with 11 bases lying between them. From germline, CDR1 is SGDLS and CDR2 YYNGEE. CDR3 DNA: TGTGCCAGCAGCGTAGGGGGTCAGGGCCAGCCCCAGCATTTT. Translated: CASSVGGQGQPQHF.

The chain couples TRBV4-1 to TRBJ1-4; TRBD1 might be the D (5 bases). CDR1 and CDR2 (germline): MGHRA, YSYEKL. The CDR3 has 19 residues. V lost 2 bases and J 3 bases, leaving 22 bases between the germline ends. CDR3 region: CASSQKTDTVGTANEKLFF. CDR3 sequence (DNA): TGCGCCAGCAGCCAAAAAACCGATACAGTTGGGACGGCTAATGAAAAACTGTTTTTT.

This sequence joins TRBV28 and TRBJ1-4, with 7 positions matching TRBD1. Unmatched junction bases numbered 8, after V lost 3 bases and J lost 7 bases. Germline CDR1 and CDR2: MDHEN and SYDVKM. This CDR3 region has 15 residues. CDR3: CASSFPTGQSEKLFF. The CDR3 coding sequence is TGTGCCAGCAGTTTCCCGACAGGGCAGAGTGAAAAACTGTTTTTT.

The V gene is TRBV19, the J gene TRBJ2-7; 10 positions match TRBD1. Germline V gene data show CDR1 as LNHDA and CDR2 as SQIVND (reference sequence). The CDR3 sequence is 14 residues long. The ends lost 7 bases at V and 4 bases at J; junction bases unmatched: 7. Here the CDR3 DNA reads TGTGCCAGTAATCCCGGGACAGGGGCTTACGAGCAGTACTTC. Its protein is CASNPGTGAYEQYF.

The chain employs TRBV29-1 and TRBJ1-2; maybe TRBD1 (6 bases). CDR3 length: 13 amino acids. Trimming removed 1 base from V and 9 bases from J, with 15 bases in between. CDR1 and CDR2 (germline): SQVTM, ANQGSEA. Written as DNA, the CDR3 is TGCAGCGTTGAAGCTGCACAGGGTAACCGCTACACCTTC. Protein: CSVEAAQGNRYTF.